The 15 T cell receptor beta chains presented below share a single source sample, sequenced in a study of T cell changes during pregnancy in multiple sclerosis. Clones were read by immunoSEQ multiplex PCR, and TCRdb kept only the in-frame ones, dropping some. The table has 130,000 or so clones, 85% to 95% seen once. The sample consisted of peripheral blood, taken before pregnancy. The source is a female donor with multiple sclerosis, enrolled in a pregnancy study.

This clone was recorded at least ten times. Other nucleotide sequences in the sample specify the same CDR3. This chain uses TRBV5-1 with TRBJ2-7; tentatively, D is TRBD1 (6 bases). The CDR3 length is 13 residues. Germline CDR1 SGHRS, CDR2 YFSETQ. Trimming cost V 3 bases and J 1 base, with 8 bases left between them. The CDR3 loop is CASSWDKSYEQYF. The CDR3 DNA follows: TGCGCCAGCAGCTGGGACAAATCCTACGAGCAGTACTTC.

In nucleotides, the CDR3 is TGCGCCAGCAGCCCGGGACAGGGGGAGTCACCCCTCCACTTT. This encodes CASSPGQGESPLHF. The chain uses TRBV5-1 and TRBJ1-6; 11 bases map to TRBD1. The CDR3 covers 14 residues. With V trimmed by 4 bases and J by 10 bases, 4 bases remained unmatched. CDR1 SGHRS and CDR2 YFSETQ come from the germline V gene.

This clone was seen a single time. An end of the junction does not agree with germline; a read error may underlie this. CDR3 sequence (DNA): TGTGCCGGCAGCTACCGGCCCAGGACTAACTATGGCTACACCTTC. It is translated as CAGSYRPRTNYGYTF. The genes are TRBV7-2 and TRBJ1-2; the D is unclear. The CDR3 runs 15 residues. CDR1 and CDR2 from the germline V gene are SGHTA and FQGNSA.

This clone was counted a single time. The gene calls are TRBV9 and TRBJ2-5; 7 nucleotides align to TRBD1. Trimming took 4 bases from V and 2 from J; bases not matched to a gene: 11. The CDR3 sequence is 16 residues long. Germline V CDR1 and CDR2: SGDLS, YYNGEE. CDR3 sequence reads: CASSPNSGTAQETQYF. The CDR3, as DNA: TGTGCCAGCAGCCCCAATTCCGGGACAGCTCAAGAGACCCAGTACTTC.

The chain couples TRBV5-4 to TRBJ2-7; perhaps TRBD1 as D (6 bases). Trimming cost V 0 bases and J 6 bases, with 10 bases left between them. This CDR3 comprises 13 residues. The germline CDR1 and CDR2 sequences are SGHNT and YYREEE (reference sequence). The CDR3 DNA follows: TGTGCCAGCAGCTTGGATACAGGGCCCGAGCAGTACTTC. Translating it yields CASSLDTGPEQYF.

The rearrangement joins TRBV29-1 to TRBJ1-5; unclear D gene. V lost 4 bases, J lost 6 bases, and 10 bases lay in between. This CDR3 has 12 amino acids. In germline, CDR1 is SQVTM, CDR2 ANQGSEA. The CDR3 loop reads CSVGWGGQPQHF. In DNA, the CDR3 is TGCAGCGTTGGGTGGGGAGGTCAGCCCCAGCATTTT.

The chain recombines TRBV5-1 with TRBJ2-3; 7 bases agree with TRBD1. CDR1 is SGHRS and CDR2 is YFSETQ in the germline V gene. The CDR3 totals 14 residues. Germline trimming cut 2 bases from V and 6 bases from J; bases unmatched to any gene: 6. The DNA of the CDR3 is TGCGCCAGCAGCTTACAAGGGGGCAGGGATACGCAGTATTTT. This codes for CASSLQGGRDTQYF.

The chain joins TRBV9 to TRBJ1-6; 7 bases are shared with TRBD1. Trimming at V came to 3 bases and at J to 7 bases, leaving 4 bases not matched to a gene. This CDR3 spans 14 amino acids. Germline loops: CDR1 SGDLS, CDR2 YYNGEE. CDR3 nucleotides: TGTGCCAGCAGCGCCCGACAGGGAAATTCACCCCTCCACTTT. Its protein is CASSARQGNSPLHF.

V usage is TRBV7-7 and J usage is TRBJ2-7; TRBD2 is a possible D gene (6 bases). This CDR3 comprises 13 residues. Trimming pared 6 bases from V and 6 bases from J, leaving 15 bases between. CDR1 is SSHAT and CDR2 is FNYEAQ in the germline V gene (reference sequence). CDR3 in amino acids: CASSQAGGGEQYF. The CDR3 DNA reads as TGTGCCAGCAGTCAAGCGGGCGGTGGCGAGCAGTACTTC. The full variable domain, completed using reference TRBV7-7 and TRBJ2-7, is GAGVSQSPRYKVTKRGQDVTLRCDPISSHATLYWYQQALGQGPEFLTYFNYEAQPDKSGLPSDRFSAERPEGSISTLTIQRTEQRDSAMYRCASSQAGGGEQYFGPGTRLTVT.

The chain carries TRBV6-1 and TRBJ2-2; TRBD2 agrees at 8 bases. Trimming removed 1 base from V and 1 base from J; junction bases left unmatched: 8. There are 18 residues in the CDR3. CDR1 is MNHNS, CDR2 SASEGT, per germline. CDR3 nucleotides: TGTGCCAGCAGTGAAGTCCTCCTTACTAGCGGGAACACCGGGGAGCTGTTTTTT. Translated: CASSEVLLTSGNTGELFF.

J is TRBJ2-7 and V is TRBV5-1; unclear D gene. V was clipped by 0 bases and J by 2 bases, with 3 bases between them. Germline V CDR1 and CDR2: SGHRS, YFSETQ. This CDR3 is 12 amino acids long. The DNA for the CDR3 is TGCGCCAGCAGCTTGGGCGCCTACGAGCAGTACTTC. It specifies CASSLGAYEQYF.

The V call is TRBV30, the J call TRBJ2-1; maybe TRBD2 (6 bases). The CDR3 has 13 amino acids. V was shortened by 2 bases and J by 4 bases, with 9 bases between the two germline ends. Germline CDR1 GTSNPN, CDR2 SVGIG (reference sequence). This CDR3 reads CAWSQGGYNEQFF. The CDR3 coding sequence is TGTGCCTGGAGTCAGGGAGGATACAATGAGCAGTTCTTC. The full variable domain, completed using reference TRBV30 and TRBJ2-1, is SQTIHQWPATLVQPVGSPLSLECTVEGTSNPNLYWYRQAAGRGLQLLFYSVGIGQISSEVPQNLSASRPQDRQFILSSKKLLLSDSGFYLCAWSQGGYNEQFFGPGTRLTVL.

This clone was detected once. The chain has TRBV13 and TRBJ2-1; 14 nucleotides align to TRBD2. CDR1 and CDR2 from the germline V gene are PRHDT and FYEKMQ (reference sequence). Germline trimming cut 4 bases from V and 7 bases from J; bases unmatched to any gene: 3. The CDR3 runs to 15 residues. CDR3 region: CASSSGLAGGNEQFF. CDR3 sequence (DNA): TGTGCCAGCAGCTCCGGACTAGCGGGAGGAAATGAGCAGTTCTTC.

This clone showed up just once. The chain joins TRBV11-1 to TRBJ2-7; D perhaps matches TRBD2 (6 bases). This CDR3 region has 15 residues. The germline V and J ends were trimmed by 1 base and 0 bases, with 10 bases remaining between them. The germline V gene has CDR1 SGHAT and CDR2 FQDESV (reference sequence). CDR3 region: CASSLGRESSYEQYF. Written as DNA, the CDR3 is TGTGCCAGCAGCTTAGGGAGGGAGAGCTCCTACGAGCAGTACTTC.

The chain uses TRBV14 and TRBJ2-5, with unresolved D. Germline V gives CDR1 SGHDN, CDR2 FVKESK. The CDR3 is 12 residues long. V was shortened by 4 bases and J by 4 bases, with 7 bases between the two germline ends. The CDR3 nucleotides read TGTGCCAGCAGCCTACTTCCAGAGACCCAGTACTTC. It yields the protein CASSLLPETQYF.